This T cell receptor (beta chain) was recorded in a study of blood T cell repertoires in COVID-19. Study-wide context: The United States, Italy and Spain supplied acute and convalescent COVID-19 samples.

This clone was recorded once. In the source study's methods: Nucleated cell number was recorded as an estimate derived from reference gene primer amplification. This table comes from immunoSEQ multiplex PCR, and its TCRdb copy is limited to in-frame clones, with some not included. The D gene and trimming were derived from the DNA, and the V and J assignments and clone size from that table. The data hold 120,000 or so clones, with around 90% observed a single time. Trimming took 5 bases from V and 1 from J, leaving 12 bases between them. This CDR3 contains 14 residues. Per germline, CDR1 PRHDT and CDR2 FYEKMQ (reference sequence).

The chain employs TRBV13 and TRBJ2-7; D possibly corresponds to TRBD1 (5 bases). Sequencing was carried out using peripheral blood. The receptor was derived from a human donor in a cohort sampled during active COVID-19. The CDR3 reads CASSQNRQSYEQYF. Here the CDR3 DNA reads TGTGCCAGCAGCCAAAACCGACAGTCCTACGAGCAGTACTTC.